One sample yielded the 16 T cell receptor beta chains listed below, sequenced in a study of cytomegalovirus exposure and HLA in healthy donors. Both 60 Vbeta primers and 13 Jbeta primers went into the PCR. The repertoire was sequenced with immunoSEQ multiplex PCR; TCRdb's copy has only in-frame clones and lacks some. The sample consists of roughly 150,000 clones, about 80% of them appearing once. The sequenced material came from PBMCs. These receptors were taken from a woman aged 35 to 49 in good health and CMV-seronegative.

This clone has just one count. At one of its ends the junction is not consistent with the germline gene, which may arise from a read error. V usage is TRBV7-9 and J usage is TRBJ2-5; 7 nucleotides match TRBD1. CDR3 length equals 12 residues. Looked up from germline, CDR1 is SEHNR and CDR2 is FQNEAQ (reference sequence). The CDR3 sequence: CSSSLGGETQYF. The DNA for the CDR3 is TGTTCCAGCAGCCTAGGGGGCGAGACCCAGTACTTC.

The rearrangement uses TRBV7-2 and TRBJ2-7; 10 positions match TRBD2. The CDR3 contains 14 residues. Germline V lookup: CDR1 SGHTA, CDR2 FQGNSA. V shed 5 bases and J 5 bases; nucleotides not matched to a gene: 6. The CDR3 DNA follows: TGTGCCAGCAGCCGAGCGGGAGGGCCCGACGAGCAGTACTTC. Translated, it gives CASSRAGGPDEQYF.

V usage is TRBV28 and J usage is TRBJ1-5; 7 bases are a match to TRBD1. CDR1 and CDR2 from the germline V gene are MDHEN and SYDVKM. CDR3 length equals 14 residues. The trim removed 6 bases at V and 5 bases at J, leaving 7 bases unmatched. Here the CDR3 reads CASSPTGVDQPQHF. The DNA for the CDR3 is TGTGCCAGCAGCCCTACAGGGGTTGATCAGCCCCAGCATTTT.

The CDR3 coding sequence is TGTGCCAGCAGTGCCGGGACTTCGGGTCAAGAGACCCAGTACTTC. The encoded protein is CASSAGTSGQETQYF. The rearrangement joins TRBV28 to TRBJ2-5; D may be TRBD2 (6 bases). Germline V gene sequence: CDR1 MDHEN, CDR2 SYDVKM. The CDR3 consists of 15 residues. V was shortened by 5 bases and J by 2 bases, with 15 bases between the two germline ends. Filled out from reference TRBV28 and TRBJ2-5, the complete variable domain reads DVKVTQSSRYLVKRTGEKVFLECVQDMDHENMFWYRQDPGLGLRLIYFSYDVKMKEKGDIPEGYSVSREKKERFSLILESASTNQTSMYLCASSAGTSGQETQYFGPGTRLLVL.

The chain combines TRBV6-6 with TRBJ1-1; the match to TRBD1 covers 8 bases. The CDR3 contains 14 residues. Germline CDR1 MNHNY, CDR2 SVGAGI (reference sequence). J gave up 5 bases and V 7 bases, and 9 bases lay outside the gene matches. The CDR3 DNA sequence: TGTGCCAGCACTGCCCCGGACAGGGCGACTGAAGCTTTCTTT. Residues: CASTAPDRATEAFF.

V is TRBV7-3 and J is TRBJ2-5; 11 nucleotides match TRBD1. This CDR3 has 15 amino acids. The germline gives CDR1 SGHTA, CDR2 FQGTGA. The V gene end was trimmed by 5 bases and the J gene end by 4 bases; junction bases not matched to a gene: 6. CDR3: CASSRGQGAGETQYF. The CDR3 nucleotides read TGTGCCAGCAGCCGCGGACAGGGGGCGGGAGAGACCCAGTACTTC.

This chain uses TRBV5-1 with TRBJ2-5; D ambiguous. The CDR3 is made up of 14 amino acids. Germline-derived CDR1 and CDR2 are SGHRS and YFSETQ. Trimming pared 1 base from V and 1 base from J, leaving 8 bases between. The CDR3 DNA reads as TGCGCCAGCAGCTTGAATGACATCCAAGAGACCCAGTACTTC. It translates to CASSLNDIQETQYF.

J is TRBJ2-4 and V is TRBV5-1, with 15 positions matching TRBD2. V lost 0 bases and J lost 7; bases outside the gene matches: 2. Germline loops: CDR1 SGHRS, CDR2 YFSETQ. The CDR3 consists of 16 residues. The CDR3 loop is CASSLAGTSGRNIQYF. The CDR3 nucleotides are TGCGCCAGCAGCTTGGCTGGGACTAGCGGGAGGAACATTCAGTACTTC.

This chain joins TRBV5-6 and TRBJ1-6, with 9 nucleotides matching TRBD1. The germline V gene encodes CDR1 SGHDT and CDR2 YYEEEE. The length of the CDR3 is 14 residues. V trimming: 2 bases; J trimming: 7 bases; junction bases outside the gene matches: 1. DNA of the CDR3: TGTGCCAGCAGCTTACAGGGGGCCAATTCACCCCTCCACTTT. Translation: CASSLQGANSPLHF.

V gene TRBV7-9 combines with J gene TRBJ1-1, with unresolved D. The CDR3 is 13 amino acids. V dropped 1 base and J dropped 4 bases, with 7 bases sitting between them. Per germline, CDR1 SEHNR and CDR2 FQNEAQ (reference sequence). The CDR3 here is CASSLGTATEAFF. The CDR3, as DNA: TGTGCCAGCAGCTTAGGCACAGCCACTGAAGCTTTCTTT.

J is TRBJ1-3 and V is TRBV29-1; D gene uncertain. V was pared by 6 bases and J by 1 base, with 13 bases between. This CDR3 comprises 14 residues. The germline V gene encodes CDR1 SQVTM and CDR2 ANQGSEA. The chain's CDR3 is CSVVPDFSGNTIYF. CDR3 nucleotides: TGCAGCGTCGTTCCTGACTTTTCTGGAAACACCATATATTTT.

This clone has only a few counts. The genes are TRBV5-5 and TRBJ2-6, with D unresolved. CDR1 is SGHKS, CDR2 YYEKEE, per germline (reference sequence). CDR3 length: 17 amino acids. The V end was cut by 1 base, the J end by 0 bases, with 11 bases between. The CDR3 DNA follows: TGTGCCAGCAGCTTGCTGAATCAGAACTCTGGGGCCAACGTCCTGACTTTC. Its translation is CASSLLNQNSGANVLTF.

V usage is TRBV25-1 and J usage is TRBJ2-2; D ambiguous. The CDR3 runs 14 residues. Germline V gives CDR1 MGHDK, CDR2 SYGVNS. Trimming took off 4 bases at V and 4 bases at J, with 10 bases between the two ends. The CDR3 nucleotides read TGTGCCAGCAGTGGAGGCCACGCCACCGGGGAGCTGTTTTTT. Its translation: CASSGGHATGELFF. Full variable domain (rest looked up from reference TRBV25-1 and TRBJ2-2): EADIYQTPRYLVIGTGKKITLECSQTMGHDKMYWYQQDPGMELHLIHYSYGVNSTEKGDLSSESTVSRIRTEHFPLTLESARPSHTSQYLCASSGGHATGELFFGEGSRLTVL.

This clone was found once. The rearrangement links TRBV7-3 to TRBJ2-5, with TRBD2 identical over 11 bases. Germline assignment: CDR1 SGHTA and CDR2 FQGTGA. The CDR3 loop spans 15 amino acids. The trim removed 5 bases at V and 2 bases at J, leaving 4 bases unmatched. This CDR3 reads CASSLAGGTQETQYF. The DNA of the CDR3 is TGTGCCAGCAGCCTAGCGGGGGGAACACAAGAGACCCAGTACTTC.

The chain uses TRBV5-1 and TRBJ1-2; 9 bases align to TRBD1. CDR1 is SGHRS, CDR2 YFSETQ, per germline. The trim removed 0 bases at V and 8 bases at J, leaving 5 bases unmatched. The CDR3 contains 14 residues. CDR3 coding DNA: TGCGCCAGCAGCTTGGGGGACAGGGTGGAAGGCTACACCTTC. As protein: CASSLGDRVEGYTF.

The chain combines TRBV6-5 with TRBJ1-1; possibly TRBD1 for D (5 bases). The germline V gene has CDR1 MNHEY and CDR2 SVGAGI. The V end lost 8 bases, the J end lost 4 bases, and 17 bases lay between the germline ends. The CDR3 totals 14 residues. The CDR3 bases are TGTGCCAGCGGGGGGACCCCACCATCCACTGAAGCTTTCTTT. It encodes CASGGTPPSTEAFF.